Described below is a single TCR beta chain sequence and its context. TCRdb's table, derived via immunoSEQ multiplex PCR, lists solely in-frame clones and lacks some. The sample carries approximately 530,000 clones, around 90% recorded once. Those enrolled in Seattle joined during active infection and were followed longitudinally afterward. The sample comes from a study of blood T cell repertoires in COVID-19. On the study more broadly: Samples taken during acute and convalescent COVID-19 were collected in the United States, Italy and Spain. PBMCs, B-cell-depleted T cells, or T cells were the source of the cDNA or gDNA that made up the material.

The V end was cut by 4 bases, the J end by 0 bases, with 14 bases between. CDR3 size: 15 residues. The germline gives CDR1 SGHRS, CDR2 YFSETQ. The sequence was collected from a woman aged 50 to 60 with COVID-19, enrolled during active disease. The J gene is TRBJ2-7, the V gene TRBV5-1; D might be TRBD1 (7 bases). Sequences were obtained from peripheral blood. Here the CDR3 reads CASSPGGLLSYEQYF. The CDR3 coding sequence is TGCGCCAGCAGCCCAGGGGGGTTACTCTCCTACGAGCAGTACTTC.